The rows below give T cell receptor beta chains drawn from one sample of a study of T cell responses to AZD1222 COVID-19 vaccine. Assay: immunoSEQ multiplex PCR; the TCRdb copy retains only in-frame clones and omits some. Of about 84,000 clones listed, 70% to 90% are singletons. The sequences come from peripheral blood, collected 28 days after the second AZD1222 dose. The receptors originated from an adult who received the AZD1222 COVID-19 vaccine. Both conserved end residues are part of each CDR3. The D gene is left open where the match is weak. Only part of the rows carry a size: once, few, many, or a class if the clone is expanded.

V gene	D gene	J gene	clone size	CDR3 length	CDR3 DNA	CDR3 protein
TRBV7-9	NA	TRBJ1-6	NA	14	TGTGCCAGCAGCTTAGGGGACCTTAATTCACCCCTCCACTTT	CASSLGDLNSPLHF
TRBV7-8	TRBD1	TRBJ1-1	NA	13	TGTGCCAGCAGCCTCAGGGGGGTTACTGAAGCTTTCTTT	CASSLRGVTEAFF
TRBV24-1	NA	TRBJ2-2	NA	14	TGTGCCACCAGTGATGAGGCGAACACCGGGGAGCTGTTTTTT	CATSDEANTGELFF
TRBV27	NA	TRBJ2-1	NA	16	TGTGCCAGCAGTTTATCTCGACTACTTCGCAGCAATGAGCAGTTCTTC	CASSLSRLLRSNEQFF
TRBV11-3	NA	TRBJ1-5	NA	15	TGTGCCAGCAGCTCCGGAACAGGTCCCAATCAGCCCCAGCATTTT	CASSSGTGPNQPQHF
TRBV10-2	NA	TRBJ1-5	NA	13	TGCGCCAGCAGTGAGGGGGCGAGTCAGCCCCAGCATTTT	CASSEGASQPQHF
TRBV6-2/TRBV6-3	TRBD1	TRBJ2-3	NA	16	TGTGCCAGCAGTCAACTTCGGACAGGGGGTGCAGATACGCAGTATTTT	CASSQLRTGGADTQYF
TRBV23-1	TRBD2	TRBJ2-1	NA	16	TGCGCCAGCAGTTTGACCTTCGAGCGGGAGGGCCCTGAGCAGTTCTTC	CASSLTFEREGPEQFF
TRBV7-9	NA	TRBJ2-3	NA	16	TGTGCCAGCAGTAGGGGGGGAGGAGGACAAACAGATACGCAGTATTTT	CASSRGGGGQTDTQYF
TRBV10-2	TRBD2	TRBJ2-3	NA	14	TGCGCCAGCAGTGCCGGGGGGGGCACAGATACGCAGTATTTT	CASSAGGGTDTQYF
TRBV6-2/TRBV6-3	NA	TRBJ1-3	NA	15	TGTGCCAGCAGTTACGGGGGACAATCCGGAAACACCATATATTTT	CASSYGGQSGNTIYF
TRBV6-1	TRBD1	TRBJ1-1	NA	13	TGTGCCAGCAGCGAAGACAGGGTCGCTGAAGCTTTCTTT	CASSEDRVAEAFF
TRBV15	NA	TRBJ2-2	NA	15	TGTGCCACGTCGCGTAATCCAGGGAACACCGGGGAGCTGTTTTTT	CATSRNPGNTGELFF
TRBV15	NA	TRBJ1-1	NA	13	TGTGCCACCAGCAGGTTGGGTCAGCGAGAAGCTTTCTTT	CATSRLGQREAFF
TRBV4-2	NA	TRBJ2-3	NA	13	TGTGCCAGCAGCCAAGCGTCCACAGATACGCAGTATTTT	CASSQASTDTQYF
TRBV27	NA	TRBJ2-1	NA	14	TGTGCCAGCAGTTTTTTGGCCCACCTCAATGAGCAGTTCTTC	CASSFLAHLNEQFF
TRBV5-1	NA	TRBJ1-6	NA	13	TGCGCCAGCAGCGAGGAGGTGGAATCACCCCTCCACTTT	CASSEEVESPLHF
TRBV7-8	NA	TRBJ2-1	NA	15	TGTGCCAGCAGCCCCGGGGGACGGAATTACAATGAGCAGTTCTTC	CASSPGGRNYNEQFF
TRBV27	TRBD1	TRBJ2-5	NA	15	TGTGCCAGCAGTTCCTGGACAGGGGTTCAAGAGACCCAGTACTTC	CASSSWTGVQETQYF
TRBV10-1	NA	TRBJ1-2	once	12	TGCGCCAGCAGTGACGGGAACTATGGCTACACCTTC	CASSDGNYGYTF
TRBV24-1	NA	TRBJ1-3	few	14	TGTGCCACCAGTGATTCCCCGCCTGGAAACACCATATATTTT	CATSDSPPGNTIYF
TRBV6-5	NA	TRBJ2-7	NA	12	TGTGCCAGCAAGGGGAGCTCCTACGAGCAGTACTTC	CASKGSSYEQYF
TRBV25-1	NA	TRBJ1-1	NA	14	TGTGCCAGCAGTCGATGGGGTGAGAACACTGAAGCTTTCTTT	CASSRWGENTEAFF
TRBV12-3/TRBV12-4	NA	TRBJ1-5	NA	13	TGTGCCAGCAGGACCGTGGGCAATCAGCCCCAGCATTTT	CASRTVGNQPQHF